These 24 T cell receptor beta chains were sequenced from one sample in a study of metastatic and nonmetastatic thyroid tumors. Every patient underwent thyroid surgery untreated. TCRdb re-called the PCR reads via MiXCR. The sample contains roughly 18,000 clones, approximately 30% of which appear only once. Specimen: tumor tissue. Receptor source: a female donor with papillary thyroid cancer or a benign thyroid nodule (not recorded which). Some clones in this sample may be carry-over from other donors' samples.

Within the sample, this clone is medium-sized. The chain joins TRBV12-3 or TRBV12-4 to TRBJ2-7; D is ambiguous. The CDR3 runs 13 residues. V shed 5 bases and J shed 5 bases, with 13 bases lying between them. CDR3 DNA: TGTGCCAGCAGTCCGACGGGCGCGGACGAGCAGTACTTC. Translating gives CASSPTGADEQYF.

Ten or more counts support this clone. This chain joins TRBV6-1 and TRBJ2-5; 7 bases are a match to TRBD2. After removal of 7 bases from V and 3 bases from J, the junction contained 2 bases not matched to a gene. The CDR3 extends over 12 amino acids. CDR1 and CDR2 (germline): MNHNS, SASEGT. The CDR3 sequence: CASTGTKETQYF. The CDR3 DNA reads TGTGCCAGCACCGGGACTAAAGAGACCCAGTACTTC.

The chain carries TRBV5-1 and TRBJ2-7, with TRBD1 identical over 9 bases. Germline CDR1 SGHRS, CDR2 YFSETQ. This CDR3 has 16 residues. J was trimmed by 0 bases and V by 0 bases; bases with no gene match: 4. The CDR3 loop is CASSLAGTGSSYEQYF. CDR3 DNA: TGCGCCAGCAGCTTGGCCGGGACAGGGAGCTCCTACGAGCAGTACTTC.

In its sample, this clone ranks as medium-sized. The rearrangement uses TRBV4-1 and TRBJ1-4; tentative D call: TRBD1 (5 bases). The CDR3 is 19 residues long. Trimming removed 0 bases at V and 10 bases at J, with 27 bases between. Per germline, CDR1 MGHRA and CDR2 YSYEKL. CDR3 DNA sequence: TGCGCCAGCAGCCAAGATTGGCCACTAGACAGACGGCTGGGCGGAAAACTGTTTTTT. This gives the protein CASSQDWPLDRRLGGKLFF.

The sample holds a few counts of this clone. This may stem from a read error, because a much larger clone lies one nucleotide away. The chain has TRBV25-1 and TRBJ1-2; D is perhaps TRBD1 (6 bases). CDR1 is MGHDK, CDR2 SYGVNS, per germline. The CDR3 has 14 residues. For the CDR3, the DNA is TGTGCCAGCAGTGAATATGCAGGGGTCTATGGCCACACCTTC. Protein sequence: CASSEYAGVYGHTF.

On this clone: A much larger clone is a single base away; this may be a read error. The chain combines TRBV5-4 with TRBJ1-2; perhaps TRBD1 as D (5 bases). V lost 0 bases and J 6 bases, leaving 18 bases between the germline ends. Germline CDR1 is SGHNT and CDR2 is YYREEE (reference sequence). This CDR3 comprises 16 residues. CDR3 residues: CASSLAPGCAGDGYTF. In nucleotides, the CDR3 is TGTGCCAGCAGCTTGGCCCCAGGGTGCGCGGGTGATGGCTACACCTTC.

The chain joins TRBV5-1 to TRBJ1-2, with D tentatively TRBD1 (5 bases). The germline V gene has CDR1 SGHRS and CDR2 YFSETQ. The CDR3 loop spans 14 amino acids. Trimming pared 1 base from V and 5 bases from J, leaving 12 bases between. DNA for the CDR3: TGCGCCAGCAGCTTGATTGGGACGGAATATGGCTACACCTTC. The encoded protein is CASSLIGTEYGYTF.

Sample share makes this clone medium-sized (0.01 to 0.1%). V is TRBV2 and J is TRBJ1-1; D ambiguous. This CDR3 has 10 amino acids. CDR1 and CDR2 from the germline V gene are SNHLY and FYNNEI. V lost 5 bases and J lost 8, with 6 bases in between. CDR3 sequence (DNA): TGTGCCAGCAGTTTTGGGGAAGCTTTCTTT. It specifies CASSFGEAFF. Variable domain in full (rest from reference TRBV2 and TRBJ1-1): EPEVTQTPSHQVTQMGQEVILRCVPISNHLYFYWYRQILGQKVEFLVSFYNNEISEKSEIFDDQFSVERPDGSNFTLKIRSTKLEDSAMYFCASSFGEAFFGQGTRLTVV.

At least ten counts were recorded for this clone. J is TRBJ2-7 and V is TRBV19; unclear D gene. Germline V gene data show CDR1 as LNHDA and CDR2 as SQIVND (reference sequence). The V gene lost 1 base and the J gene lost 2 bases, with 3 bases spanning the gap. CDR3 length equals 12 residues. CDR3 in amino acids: CASSIGPYEQYF. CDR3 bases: TGTGCCAGTAGTATAGGCCCCTACGAGCAGTACTTC.

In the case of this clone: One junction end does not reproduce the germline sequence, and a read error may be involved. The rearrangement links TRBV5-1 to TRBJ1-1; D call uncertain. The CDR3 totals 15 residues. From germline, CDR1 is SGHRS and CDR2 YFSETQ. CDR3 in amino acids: CASSFQERSMPEASF. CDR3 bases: TGCGCCAGCAGCTTCCAGGAGAGGTCCATGCCTGAAGCTTCCTTT.

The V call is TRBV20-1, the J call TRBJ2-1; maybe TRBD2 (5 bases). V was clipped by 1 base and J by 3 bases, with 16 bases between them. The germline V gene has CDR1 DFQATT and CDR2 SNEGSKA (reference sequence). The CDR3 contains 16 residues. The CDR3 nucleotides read TGCAGTGCTAGAGCCTCACTAGTCTCCCACTACAATGAGCAGTTCTTC. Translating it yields CSARASLVSHYNEQFF.

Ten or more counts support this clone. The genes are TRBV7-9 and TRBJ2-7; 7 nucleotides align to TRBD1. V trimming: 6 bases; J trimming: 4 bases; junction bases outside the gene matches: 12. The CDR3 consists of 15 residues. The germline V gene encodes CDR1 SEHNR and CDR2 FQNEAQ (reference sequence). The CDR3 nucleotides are TGTGCCAGCAGTCGATCCACAGGGGTGGGGTACGAGCAGTACTTC. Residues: CASSRSTGVGYEQYF.

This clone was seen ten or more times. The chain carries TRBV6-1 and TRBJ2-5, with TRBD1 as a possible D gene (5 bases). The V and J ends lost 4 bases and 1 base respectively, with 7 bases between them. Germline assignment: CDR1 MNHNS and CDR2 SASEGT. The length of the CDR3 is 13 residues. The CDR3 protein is CASSGTFQETQYF. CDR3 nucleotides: TGTGCCAGCAGTGGGACATTCCAAGAGACCCAGTACTTC.

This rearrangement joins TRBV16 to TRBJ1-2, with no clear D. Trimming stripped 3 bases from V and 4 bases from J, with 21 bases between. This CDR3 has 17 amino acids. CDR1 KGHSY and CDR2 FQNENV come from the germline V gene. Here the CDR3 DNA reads TGTGCCAGCAGCCACTCCTTCCTCGGTGGATTGGGCTATGGCTACACCTTC. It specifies CASSHSFLGGLGYGYTF.

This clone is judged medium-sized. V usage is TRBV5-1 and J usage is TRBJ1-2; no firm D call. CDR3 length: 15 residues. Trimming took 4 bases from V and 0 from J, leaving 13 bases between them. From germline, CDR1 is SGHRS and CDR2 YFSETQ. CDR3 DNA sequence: TGCGCCAGCAGCCCGATAGGACTACCTAACTATGGCTACACCTTC. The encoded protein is CASSPIGLPNYGYTF.

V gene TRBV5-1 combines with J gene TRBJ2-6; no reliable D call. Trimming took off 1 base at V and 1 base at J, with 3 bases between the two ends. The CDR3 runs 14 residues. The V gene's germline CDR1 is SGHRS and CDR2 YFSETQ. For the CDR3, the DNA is TGCGCCAGCAGCTTGATGTCTGGGGCCAACGTCCTGACTTTC. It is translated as CASSLMSGANVLTF.

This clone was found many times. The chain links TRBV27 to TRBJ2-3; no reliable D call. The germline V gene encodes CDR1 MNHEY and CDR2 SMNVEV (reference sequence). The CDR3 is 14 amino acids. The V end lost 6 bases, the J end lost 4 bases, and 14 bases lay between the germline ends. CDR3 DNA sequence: TGTGCCAGCAGGCCGATTGACTCGGCAGATACGCAGTATTTT. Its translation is CASRPIDSADTQYF.

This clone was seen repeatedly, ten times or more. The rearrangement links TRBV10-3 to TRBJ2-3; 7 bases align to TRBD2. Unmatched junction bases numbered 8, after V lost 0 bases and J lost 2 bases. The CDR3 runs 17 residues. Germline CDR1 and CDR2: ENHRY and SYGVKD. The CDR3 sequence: CAISESKSGIATDTQYF. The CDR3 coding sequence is TGTGCCATCAGTGAGTCCAAAAGCGGGATCGCCACAGATACGCAGTATTTT.

The CDR3: CASSLTDNTEAFF. The CDR3 DNA sequence: TGCGCCAGCAGCTTGACTGATAACACTGAAGCTTTCTTT. The rearrangement joins TRBV5-1 to TRBJ1-1; unclear D gene. The CDR3 length is 13 residues. The V end lost 1 base, the J end lost 2 bases, and 6 bases lay between the germline ends. Germline CDR1 SGHRS, CDR2 YFSETQ.

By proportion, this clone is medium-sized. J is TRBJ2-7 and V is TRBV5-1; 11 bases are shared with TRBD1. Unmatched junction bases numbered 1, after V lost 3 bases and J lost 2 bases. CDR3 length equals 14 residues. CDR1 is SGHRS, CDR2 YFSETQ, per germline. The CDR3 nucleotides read TGCGCCAGCAGCTCGGGACAGGGGGCCTACGAGCAGTACTTC. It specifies CASSSGQGAYEQYF.

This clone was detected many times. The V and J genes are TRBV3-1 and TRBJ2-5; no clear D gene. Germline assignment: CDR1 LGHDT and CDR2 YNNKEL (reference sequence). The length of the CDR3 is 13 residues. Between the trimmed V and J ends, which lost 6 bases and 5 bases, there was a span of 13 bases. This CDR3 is CASSLGARETQYF. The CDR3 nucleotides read TGTGCCAGCAGTCTGGGTGCGCGGGAGACCCAGTACTTC.

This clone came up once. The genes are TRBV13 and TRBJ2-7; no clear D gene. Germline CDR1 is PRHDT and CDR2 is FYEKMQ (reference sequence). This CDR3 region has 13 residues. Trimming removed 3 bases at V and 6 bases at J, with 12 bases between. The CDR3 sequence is CASSFGPRREQYF. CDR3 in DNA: TGTGCCAGCAGCTTCGGCCCGCGGCGCGAGCAGTACTTC.

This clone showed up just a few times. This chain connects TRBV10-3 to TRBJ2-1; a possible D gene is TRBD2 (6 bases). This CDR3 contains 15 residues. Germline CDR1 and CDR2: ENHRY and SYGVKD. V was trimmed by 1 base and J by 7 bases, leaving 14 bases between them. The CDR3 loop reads CAISELEGSGNEQFF. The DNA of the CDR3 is TGTGCCATCAGTGAGTTGGAGGGGAGCGGGAATGAGCAGTTCTTC.

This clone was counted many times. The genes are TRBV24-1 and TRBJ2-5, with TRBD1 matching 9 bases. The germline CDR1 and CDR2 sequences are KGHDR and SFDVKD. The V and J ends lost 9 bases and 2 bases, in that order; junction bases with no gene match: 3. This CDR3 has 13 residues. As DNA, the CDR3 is TGTGCCACCGCCGGGACAGGGCAAGAGACCCAGTACTTC. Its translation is CATAGTGQETQYF.